This T cell receptor (beta chain) was sequenced for a study of post-analysis software for immune sequencing data. Turning to the study itself: Relapsing-remitting, secondary progressive and progressive-relapsing forms made up the multiple sclerosis disease courses. Study outcomes and limitations: Significantly lower normalized Chao1 diversity was found in patients with multiple sclerosis relative to controls. About five TRBV segments, including TRBV5-6, TRBV5-1 and TRBV20-1, were more frequent in patients than controls. Under the F measure, samples that were prepared in one batch clustered strongly together.

The library was made from cDNA and included unique molecular identifiers. Roughly 490,000 cDNA molecules came from about 1 to 10 million T cells. TCRdb itself ran the PCR reads through MiXCR, one entry per CDR3 protein. The sample lists around 700,000 distinct CDR3 sequences; over 45% were seen once. Points on this clonotype: Its specificity is unknown.

With 5 bases clipped from V and 3 bases from J, the junction kept 4 bases outside the gene matches. Germline values: CDR1 LNHNV, CDR2 YYDKDF (reference sequence). The CDR3 contains 15 residues. The V gene is TRBV15, the J gene TRBJ1-2; 12 bases line up with TRBD1. The receptor's source is a girl aged 2 to 9 with multiple sclerosis. The specimen was blood. This chain's CDR3 is CATSVGTGGYYGYTF. Here the CDR3 DNA reads TGTGCCACCAGCGTTGGGACAGGGGGCTACTATGGCTACACCTTC.